These 32 T cell receptor beta chains were sequenced from one sample in a study of a mutant IDH1 vaccine in newly diagnosed glioma. The time point denotes: week 23, last vaccination. The investigators gave 300 ug of mutant IDH1 20-mer peptide in each vaccine dose, together with topical imiquimod. Their target antigens are unknown. Profiling relied on immunoSEQ multiplex PCR, and the TCRdb table lists in-frame clones only, not all of them. The sample has 9,500 to 11,000 clones, approximately 88% seen once. The material was PBMCs, obtained from a glioma patient whose treatment included an IDH1 peptide vaccine. The receptors shown here come from a woman in her 40s with glioma. Some clones in this sample may be carry-over from other donors' samples.

Comment on this clone: A junction boundary mismatches the germline segment, possibly from a read error. The chain employs TRBV7-7 and TRBJ2-2, with 7 bases fitting TRBD1. CDR1 and CDR2 (germline): SSHAT, FNYEAQ (reference sequence). The CDR3 spans 13 residues. For the CDR3, the DNA is TGTGCTAGCAGCCTTGACAGGGCCGGGGAGCTGTTTTTT. Translating gives CASSLDRAGELFF. Filled out from reference TRBV7-7 and TRBJ2-2, the complete variable domain reads GAGVSQSPRYKVTKRGQDVTLRCDPISSHATLYWYQQALGQGPEFLTYFNYEAQPDKSGLPSDRFSAERPEGSISTLTIQRTEQRDSAMYRCASSLDRAGELFFGEGSRLTVL.

V is TRBV7-9 and J is TRBJ2-3, with D possibly TRBD2 on 5 matching bases. CDR1 is SEHNR, CDR2 FQNEAQ, per germline (reference sequence). The V and J ends lost 1 base and 4 bases respectively, with 9 bases between them. There are 14 residues in the CDR3. In DNA, the CDR3 is TGTGCCAGCAGCTTAGAGCGGTTGTCAGATACGCAGTATTTT. This encodes CASSLERLSDTQYF. The entire variable domain, with the rest obtained from reference TRBV7-9 and TRBJ2-3, is as follows: DTGVSQNPRHKITKRGQNVTFRCDPISEHNRLYWYRQTLGQGPEFLTYFQNEAQLEKSRLLSDRFSAERPKGSFSTLEIQRTEQGDSAMYLCASSLERLSDTQYFGPGTRLTVL.

The chain combines TRBV5-1 with TRBJ1-1; 9 bases are shared with TRBD1. This CDR3 has 15 residues. V trimming: 0 bases; J trimming: 1 base; junction bases outside the gene matches: 1. The germline V gene has CDR1 SGHRS and CDR2 YFSETQ. The CDR3 sequence is CASSLGTGENTEAFF. The CDR3 DNA reads as TGCGCCAGCAGCTTGGGGACAGGGGAGAACACTGAAGCTTTCTTT.

The chain employs TRBV5-6 and TRBJ2-2; TRBD2 is a possible D gene (5 bases). V was shortened by 3 bases and J by 3 bases, with 9 bases between the two germline ends. The germline CDR1 and CDR2 sequences are SGHDT and YYEEEE. There are 14 residues in the CDR3. The CDR3 protein is CASSSGSYTGELFF. The DNA for the CDR3 is TGTGCCAGCAGCTCGGGGTCCTACACCGGGGAGCTGTTTTTT.

The rearrangement joins TRBV15 to TRBJ2-5; D possibly matches TRBD1 or TRBD2 (5 bases each). The CDR3 length is 15 residues. The V end was cut by 0 bases, the J end by 1 base, with 9 bases between. Per the germline V gene, CDR1 is LNHNV and CDR2 is YYDKDF (reference sequence). The CDR3 DNA is TGTGCCACCAGCAGAGATTTGGGACCCCAAGAGACCCAGTACTTC. This gives the protein CATSRDLGPQETQYF.

V and J are TRBV2 and TRBJ1-5; 7 bases agree with TRBD1. With V trimmed by 4 bases and J by 5 bases, 5 bases remained unmatched. Germline CDR1 reads SNHLY; CDR2 reads FYNNEI. This CDR3 is 14 amino acids long. The CDR3, as DNA: TGTGCCAGCAGTGGACAGGGTAACGATCAGCCCCAGCATTTT. Translating gives CASSGQGNDQPQHF.

This clone was recorded a few times. The chain is built from TRBV5-6 and TRBJ1-1; TRBD1 matches 9 bases. The CDR3 consists of 14 residues. Germline loops: CDR1 SGHDT, CDR2 YYEEEE. The J segment lost 4 bases and the V segment lost 3 bases, leaving 4 bases of the junction unmatched. The CDR3 loop is CASSYPGQGTEAFF. Written as DNA, the CDR3 is TGTGCCAGCAGCTACCCGGGACAGGGCACTGAAGCTTTCTTT. Based on the CDR3 plus reference TRBV5-6 and TRBJ1-1, the full variable domain is DAGVTQSPTHLIKTRGQQVTLRCSPKSGHDTVSWYQQALGQGPQFIFQYYEEEERQRGNFPDRFSGHQFPNYSSELNVNALLLGDSALYLCASSYPGQGTEAFFGQGTRLTVV.

The J gene is TRBJ2-7, the V gene TRBV19; 7 bases agree with TRBD1. V shed 5 bases, J shed 2 bases, and the junction held 3 bases outside the gene matches. The CDR3 is made up of 13 amino acids. Germline V gene sequence: CDR1 LNHDA, CDR2 SQIVND (reference sequence). The CDR3 bases are TGTGCCAGTAGTTTCGGACAGGCCTACGAGCAGTACTTC. Amino acids: CASSFGQAYEQYF.

CDR3 coding DNA: TGTGCCAGCCGGGACTATAAAAGCACAGATACGCAGTATTTT. Amino acids: CASRDYKSTDTQYF. The chain uses TRBV19 and TRBJ2-3; 7 bases line up with TRBD2. The CDR3 spans 14 residues. Germline-derived CDR1 and CDR2 are LNHDA and SQIVND (reference sequence). The V segment lost 9 bases and the J segment 0 bases; nucleotides outside the gene matches: 6.

This rearrangement joins TRBV28 to TRBJ2-7; D is undetermined. The CDR3 has 13 residues. Between the trimmed V and J ends, which lost 6 bases and 3 bases, there was a span of 12 bases. Germline CDR1 MDHEN, CDR2 SYDVKM. The CDR3 DNA sequence: TGTGCCAGCAGAAAATCGTCAGTCTACGAGCAGTACTTC. This codes for CASRKSSVYEQYF.

The gene calls are TRBV7-9 and TRBJ2-3, with D unresolved. The CDR3 extends over 17 amino acids. The germline V gene has CDR1 SEHNR and CDR2 FQNEAQ (reference sequence). Deletions cut 5 bases from V and 0 bases from J, with 18 bases between. The CDR3 here is CASSPHDWFDSTDTQYF. CDR3 DNA sequence: TGTGCCAGCAGCCCCCATGACTGGTTCGATAGCACAGATACGCAGTATTTT.

The CDR3 spells CASSPGQGAGNSPLHF. Here the CDR3 DNA reads TGTGCCAGCAGTCCTGGACAGGGGGCAGGCAATTCACCCCTCCACTTT. The rearrangement joins TRBV6-6 to TRBJ1-6; 11 nucleotides line up with TRBD1. The CDR3 has 16 residues. Trimming at V came to 5 bases and at J to 7 bases, leaving 7 bases not matched to a gene. The germline CDR1 and CDR2 sequences are MNHNY and SVGAGI (reference sequence).

The V call is TRBV4-1, the J call TRBJ2-1; 10 bases align to TRBD2. J gave up 5 bases and V 4 bases, and 14 bases lay outside the gene matches. Germline CDR1 reads MGHRA; CDR2 reads YSYEKL. The CDR3 contains 18 residues. DNA for the CDR3: TGCGCCAGCAGCCTCAGATCGGCCCCGGGACTAGCGCACAATGAGCAGTTCTTC. Translating it yields CASSLRSAPGLAHNEQFF.

This chain uses TRBV30 with TRBJ1-4, with D perhaps matching TRBD1 (5 bases). Germline CDR1 and CDR2: GTSNPN and SVGIG (reference sequence). This CDR3 spans 15 amino acids. The V gene lost 3 bases and the J gene lost 0 bases, with 11 bases spanning the gap. The CDR3 is CAWSDRGATNEKLFF. The CDR3 DNA is TGTGCCTGGAGCGATAGAGGGGCAACTAATGAAAAACTGTTTTTT.

About this clone: The conserved closing phenylalanine or tryptophan is absent in this CDR3, likely reflecting a read error. The chain couples TRBV5-4 to TRBJ1-2; D possibly corresponds to TRBD1 (6 bases). There are 15 residues in the CDR3. The germline CDR1 and CDR2 sequences are SGHNT and YYREEE (reference sequence). V lost 3 bases to trimming and J lost 3 bases, with 15 bases between them. DNA for the CDR3: TGTGCCAGCAGCTCCGAGTGGACAGATTACTATGGCTACACCTTA. Protein sequence: CASSSEWTDYYGYTL.

V gene TRBV29-1 combines with J gene TRBJ2-5, with 7 nucleotides matching TRBD2. The junction had 5 bases not matched to a gene; V was cut back by 7 bases and J by 3 bases. CDR3 length: 12 residues. Germline V gene sequence: CDR1 SQVTM, CDR2 ANQGSEA. CDR3 nucleotide sequence: TGCAGCGGCCGGACTAGAGAAGAGACCCAGTACTTC. Translated: CSGRTREETQYF.

The rearrangement uses TRBV6-5 and TRBJ1-5; D gene unclear. The CDR3 runs to 13 residues. Trimming shortened V by 0 bases and J by 9 bases, and 9 bases separated the two germline ends. Germline V gene lookup returns CDR1 MNHEY and CDR2 SVGAGI. CDR3 region: CASSYSEGLPQHF. In nucleotides, the CDR3 is TGTGCCAGCAGTTACTCCGAGGGATTGCCCCAGCATTTT.

V is TRBV7-9 and J is TRBJ1-5; TRBD1 matches 7 bases. Germline loops: CDR1 SEHNR, CDR2 FQNEAQ (reference sequence). The V gene end was trimmed by 1 base and the J gene end by 3 bases; junction bases not matched to a gene: 6. The CDR3 has 16 residues. The CDR3 is CASSLGGTDLNQPQHF. Here the CDR3 DNA reads TGTGCCAGCAGCTTAGGAGGGACAGACCTCAATCAGCCCCAGCATTTT.

The V call is TRBV5-1, the J call TRBJ2-7, with TRBD1 matching 7 bases. Trimming removed 2 bases from V and 2 bases from J; junction bases left unmatched: 4. Germline assignment: CDR1 SGHRS and CDR2 YFSETQ. This CDR3 contains 14 residues. The CDR3 here is CASSLQDRTYEQYF. CDR3 in DNA: TGCGCCAGCAGCTTACAGGACAGGACCTACGAGCAGTACTTC. The full variable domain, in which reference TRBV5-1 and TRBJ2-7 provide the parts outside the CDR3, is KAGVTQTPRYLIKTRGQQVTLSCSPISGHRSVSWYQQTPGQGLQFLFEYFSETQRNKGNFPGRFSGRQFSNSRSEMNVSTLELGDSALYLCASSLQDRTYEQYFGPGTRLTVT.

CDR3 bases: TGTGCCATCAGTGAAGCCAGAAGCTACACCTTC. Encoded protein: CAISEARSYTF. The chain employs TRBV10-3 and TRBJ1-2; D not resolved. Germline V CDR1 and CDR2: ENHRY, SYGVKD. The germline V and J ends were trimmed by 3 bases and 9 bases, with 8 bases remaining between them. CDR3 length: 11 amino acids.

V and J are TRBV7-9 and TRBJ2-2, with TRBD2 identical over 15 bases. After removal of 5 bases from V and 8 bases from J, the junction contained 9 bases not matched to a gene. Germline CDR1 is SEHNR and CDR2 is FQNEAQ (reference sequence). CDR3 size: 17 residues. The CDR3 loop reads CASSPPRTSGGEGELFF. The CDR3 bases are TGTGCCAGCAGCCCCCCGCGGACTAGCGGGGGGGAAGGGGAGCTGTTTTTT.

This rearrangement joins TRBV19 to TRBJ2-7; 7 positions match TRBD2. CDR3 size: 16 residues. The V gene end was trimmed by 1 base and the J gene end by 2 bases; junction bases not matched to a gene: 8. Per germline, CDR1 LNHDA and CDR2 SQIVND (reference sequence). This chain's CDR3 is CASSIVRAGLTYEQYF. As DNA, the CDR3 is TGTGCCAGTAGTATAGTGCGAGCGGGGCTGACCTACGAGCAGTACTTC.

The chain is built from TRBV28 and TRBJ2-7; a weak D match, TRBD2 (6 bases). CDR1 and CDR2 from the germline V gene are MDHEN and SYDVKM. Trimming took 6 bases from V and 7 from J, leaving 16 bases between them. CDR3 length: 13 residues. In nucleotides, the CDR3 is TGTGCCAGCAGACCTGGCGGGACTGAAGAGCAGTACTTC. Translating gives CASRPGGTEEQYF.

The chain carries TRBV19 and TRBJ2-7; D is unclear. Germline V CDR1 and CDR2: LNHDA, SQIVND (reference sequence). Trimming removed 1 base at V and 2 bases at J, with 15 bases between. This CDR3 region has 16 residues. CDR3 DNA sequence: TGTGCCAGTAGTATAGCCTCAGAAACCCCTACCTACGAGCAGTACTTC. Encoded protein: CASSIASETPTYEQYF. Looking up the rest from reference TRBV19 and TRBJ2-7 gives the full variable domain: DGGITQSPKYLFRKEGQNVTLSCEQNLNHDAMYWYRQDPGQGLRLIYYSQIVNDFQKGDIAEGYSVSREKKESFPLTVTSAQKNPTAFYLCASSIASETPTYEQYFGPGTRLTVT.

The rearrangement joins TRBV28 to TRBJ1-1; D might be TRBD1 (5 bases). The germline gives CDR1 MDHEN, CDR2 SYDVKM. The V gene lost 5 bases and the J gene lost 4 bases, with 17 bases spanning the gap. This CDR3 spans 15 amino acids. CDR3 coding DNA: TGTGCCAGCAGTCCCCCGTCGAGGGGCTTCACTGAAGCTTTCTTT. Translating gives CASSPPSRGFTEAFF.

This chain joins TRBV4-2 and TRBJ2-7; D may be TRBD2 (6 bases). The germline V and J ends were trimmed by 0 bases and 1 base, with 13 bases remaining between them. The CDR3 sequence is 16 residues long. In germline, CDR1 is LGHNA, CDR2 YNFKEQ. As DNA, the CDR3 is TGTGCCAGCAGCCAAGATCCAGGGACTCGTTCCTACGAGCAGTACTTC. Protein: CASSQDPGTRSYEQYF.

This chain joins TRBV4-2 and TRBJ2-7; 7 positions agree with TRBD2. The CDR3 has 13 amino acids. CDR1 is LGHNA and CDR2 is YNFKEQ in the germline V gene. J lost 8 bases, V lost 3 bases, and 7 bases had no gene match. CDR3 in DNA: TGTGCCAGCAGCCAGGAGCTAGCGGCCCAGCAGTACTTC. Residues: CASSQELAAQQYF.

This clone was observed a single time. This rearrangement joins TRBV7-9 to TRBJ2-6, with 9 bases matching TRBD2. Germline lookup yields CDR1 SEHNR and CDR2 FQNEAQ (reference sequence). The CDR3 contains 17 residues. The V segment lost 4 bases and the J segment 4 bases; nucleotides outside the gene matches: 8. The CDR3: CASSSLAGVAGANVLTF. CDR3 in DNA: TGTGCCAGCAGCTCACTAGCGGGCGTCGCCGGGGCCAACGTCCTGACTTTC.

The chain links TRBV5-6 to TRBJ2-7, with a possible D match to TRBD1 (6 bases). Germline values: CDR1 SGHDT, CDR2 YYEEEE. This CDR3 spans 15 amino acids. The V end lost 4 bases, the J end lost 2 bases, and 16 bases lay between the germline ends. CDR3 in amino acids: CASSGTQGQTYEQYF. Here the CDR3 DNA reads TGTGCCAGCAGCGGGACCCAAGGACAGACCTACGAGCAGTACTTC.

This chain joins TRBV12-5 and TRBJ1-1, with TRBD1 as a possible D gene (5 bases). The CDR3 runs to 16 residues. Germline V gives CDR1 LGHNT, CDR2 FRNRAP. V lost 0 bases and J lost 6, with 17 bases in between. CDR3 amino acids: CASGLVTGALVAEAFF. The CDR3 DNA sequence: TGTGCTAGTGGTTTGGTAACCGGGGCTTTGGTGGCTGAAGCTTTCTTT.

The rearrangement uses TRBV29-1 and TRBJ1-1; D gene ambiguous. This CDR3 region has 12 residues. Germline CDR1 reads SQVTM; CDR2 reads ANQGSEA. V dropped 6 bases and J dropped 1 base, with 9 bases sitting between them. In DNA, the CDR3 is TGCAGCGTCCGGTGGGGGAACACTGAAGCTTTCTTT. Its translation is CSVRWGNTEAFF.

The chain has TRBV6-5 and TRBJ2-2; D gene ambiguous. Trimming took 0 bases from V and 3 from J, leaving 8 bases between them. From germline, CDR1 is MNHEY and CDR2 SVGAGI. The length of the CDR3 is 15 residues. The CDR3 reads CASSYSKAYTGELFF. The CDR3 DNA sequence: TGTGCCAGCAGTTACTCCAAGGCTTACACCGGGGAGCTGTTTTTT.